Listed below are T cell receptor beta chains from one sample, sequenced in a study of regulatory T cells in long-lasting Graves disease. TCRdb used MiXCR to reprocess the multiplex PCR reads, holding one entry per CDR3 protein. The table has roughly 520,000 distinct CDR3 sequences, about 12% seen once. These data are also associated with another study on T cells in Graves' hyperthyroidism and ophthalmopathy.

The input for sequencing was peripheral blood mononuclear cells (PBMCs), taken at new diagnosis, from a patient treated with antithyroid drugs. Every receptor here comes from a woman aged 25 to 45 with Graves disease. Each CDR3 is given with its conserved first and last residue. Each record gives: clone size, D gene, J gene, V gene, CDR3 protein, CDR3 DNA. The D gene is left open where the match is weak. Not every row has a clone size; where given, it reads once, few, many or a size class.

few TRBD2 TRBJ2-2 TRBV14 CASSQDRPGGKNTGELFF TGTGCCAGCAGCCAAGATCGTCCGGGAGGGAAGAACACCGGGGAGCTGTTTTTT
many . TRBJ2-6 TRBV12-3/TRBV12-4 CASSPPRRSGANVLTF TGTGCCAGCAGCCCACCTCGCCGCTCTGGGGCCAACGTCCTGACTTTC
few TRBD2 TRBJ2-1 TRBV29-1 CSVRTSGSTYNEQFF TGCAGCGTTAGGACTAGCGGGAGTACCTACAATGAGCAGTTCTTC
many . TRBJ1-2 TRBV6-1 CASSLGGIGYTF TGTGCCAGCAGCCTCGGAGGAATTGGCTACACCTTC
many TRBD2 TRBJ2-3 TRBV29-1 CSVEGGGSRWTDTQYF TGCAGCGTTGAGGGCGGCGGGAGTCGATGGACAGATACGCAGTATTTT
many TRBD2 TRBJ2-5 TRBV28 CASSSISGRAEETQYF TGTGCCAGCAGTTCCATTAGCGGGAGGGCGGAAGAGACCCAGTACTTC
many TRBD1 TRBJ1-1 TRBV30 CAWSPGTGALNTEAFF TGTGCCTGGAGCCCCGGGACAGGGGCCCTGAACACTGAAGCTTTCTTT
few . TRBJ2-5 TRBV19 CASSIRQEQETQYF TGTGCCAGTAGTATCCGACAGGAACAAGAGACCCAGTACTTC
many TRBD1 TRBJ1-1 TRBV6-1 CASSVNRGNTEAFF TGTGCCAGCAGTGTCAACAGGGGGAACACTGAAGCTTTCTTT
. . TRBJ2-1 TRBV4-1 CASSQESLVLEQFF TGCGCCAGCAGCCAAGAAAGTTTAGTTCTTGAGCAGTTCTTC
many . TRBJ2-2 TRBV7-9 CASRAHGGTGELFF TGTGCCAGCAGGGCTCATGGGGGCACCGGGGAGCTGTTTTTT
many . TRBJ1-5 TRBV19 CASSTTGYQPQHF TGTGCCAGTAGTACTACAGGGTATCAGCCCCAGCATTTT
. TRBD1 TRBJ2-5 TRBV24-1 CATSDSRTGGIQETQYF TGTGCCACCAGTGATTCCCGGACAGGGGGCATCCAAGAGACCCAGTACTTC
few . TRBJ2-1 TRBV5-1 CASSKGTEQFF TGCGCCAGCAGCAAAGGGACAGAGCAGTTCTTC
many . TRBJ2-7 TRBV6-5 CASSYSSPSGTYLSYEQYF TGTGCCAGCAGTTACTCGTCCCCCTCCGGCACTTACTTATCCTACGAGCAGTACTTC
. . TRBJ2-1 TRBV19 CASSMWGNEQFF TGTGCCAGTAGTATGTGGGGCAATGAGCAGTTCTTC
many . TRBJ2-3 TRBV18 CTSSPTFTDTQYF TGTACCAGCTCACCAACTTTCACAGATACGCAGTATTTT
many . TRBJ2-7 TRBV7-2 CASSLTLIGTYEQYF TGTGCCAGCAGCCTCACCCTAATTGGAACCTACGAGCAGTACTTC
many . TRBJ2-5 TRBV11-3 CASSLDSLSTVQYF TGTGCCAGCAGCTTAGACTCGTTGAGCACGGTCCAGTACTTC
. . TRBJ2-1 TRBV27 CASSLGGALICEQFF TGTGCCAGCAGTTTAGGGGGGGCCCTAATTTGTGAGCAGTTCTTC
. TRBD1 TRBJ1-5 TRBV6-2/TRBV6-3 CASRPGQGRQPQHF TGTGCCAGCAGACCGGGACAGGGACGGCAGCCCCAGCATTTT
many TRBD2 TRBJ2-3 TRBV29-1 CSVEDPTGAGGPIDTQYF TGCAGCGTTGAAGATCCCACGGGGGCGGGAGGGCCGATAGATACGCAGTATTTT
many . TRBJ2-5 TRBV11-3 CASSQDRETQYF TGTGCCAGCAGCCAAGACCGAGAGACCCAGTACTTC
many TRBD2 TRBJ2-3 TRBV2 CASTGPPPLAGGTDTQYF TGTGCCAGCACCGGCCCCCCTCCTCTAGCGGGAGGGACAGATACGCAGTATTTT
many . TRBJ1-1 TRBV19 CATLGTEAFF TGTGCCACCCTCGGGACTGAAGCTTTCTTT
few . TRBJ1-3 TRBV27 CASSSKQGYENTIYF TGTGCCAGCAGTTCAAAACAGGGTTACGAAAACACCATATATTTT
few . TRBJ1-4 TRBV5-4 CASSPGLLYEKLFF TGTGCCAGCAGCCCGGGACTCCTTTATGAAAAACTGTTTTTT
many . TRBJ2-3 TRBV27 CASSVLAGGGTDTQYF TGTGCCAGCAGTGTGCTTGCAGGGGGAGGCACAGATACTCAGTATTTT
many . TRBJ2-1 TRBV14 CASSQGRGNEQFF TGTGCCAGCAGCCAAGGGAGGGGGAATGAGCAGTTCTTC
. . TRBJ2-3 TRBV30 CAWSTTRFRDTQYF TGTGCCTGGAGTACGACACGATTTAGAGATACGCAGTATTTT
many . TRBJ1-1 TRBV28 CASSLLPGDTEAFF TGTGCCAGCAGTTTATTGCCCGGGGATACTGAAGCTTTCTTT
. TRBD1 TRBJ2-7 TRBV5-1 CASSQGGDRGNYEQYF TGCGCCAGCAGCCAGGGAGGGGACAGGGGGAACTACGAGCAGTACTTC
. TRBD2 TRBJ2-3 TRBV9 CASSVEAASGPTDTQYF TGTGCCAGCAGCGTAGAAGCAGCTAGCGGACCTACAGATACGCAGTATTTT